Described below is a single T cell receptor beta chain sequence and its context. Its specificity is unknown. The assay was immunoSEQ multiplex PCR, and TCRdb's table has in-frame clones only and misses some. Of roughly 50,000 clones listed, over 80% are singletons. The sample belongs to a study of OX40 agonist ivuxolimab in advanced cancers. The V and J ends lost 0 bases and 0 bases respectively, with 7 bases between them. CDR3 size: 14 residues. In germline, CDR1 is SGDLS, CDR2 YYNGEE. Overall study findings and caveats: Researchers did not establish what antigens the expanded peripheral T cells target. By week 6 at 0.1 to 3.0 mg/kg, blood CD4+ and CD8+ T cells had expanded clonally.

The sequencing here drew on CD4+ or CD8+ T cells sorted from blood, taken in a trial of the OX40 agonist ivuxolimab. The rearrangement uses TRBV9 and TRBJ2-7; D could derive from TRBD1 or TRBD2 (5 bases each). This sequence originates from an adult with an advanced solid tumor such as melanoma, head and neck, liver or kidney cancer. This CDR3 reads CASSVAGTSYEQYF. CDR3 nucleotide sequence: TGTGCCAGCAGCGTAGCTGGGACCTCCTACGAGCAGTACTTC.